This TCR beta chain was identified in a study of regulatory T cells in long-lasting Graves disease. Study-wide points: TCR diversity in persistent Graves' patients was below that of newly diagnosed ones. Among samples with persistent disease, TRBV28, TRBJ1-2 and TRBJ2-5 were favored.

HTBI primers from iRepertoire and Arm-PCR of CDR3 regions yielded the TCR beta libraries. TCRdb processed the multiplex PCR reads anew with MiXCR; each CDR3 protein has one entry. Altogether approximately 300,000 distinct CDR3 sequences are present, approximately 20% being singletons, with the ten largest covering less than 40%. Trimming took 3 bases from V and 5 from J, leaving 8 bases between them. Germline loops: CDR1 SNHLY, CDR2 FYNNEI. This CDR3 is 13 amino acids long. This clonotype came up many times. Its antigen is not known. Documented time point: newly diagnosed GD, antithyroid drugs for less than 3 months. Construction of the TCR library relied on RNA isolated from PBMCs. A blood draw put roughly 10 milliliters of peripheral blood into EDTA tubes.

The sequenced sample was peripheral blood mononuclear cells (PBMCs), obtained at new diagnosis, from a patient treated with antithyroid drugs. The chain links TRBV2 to TRBJ1-5; tentative D call: TRBD1 (6 bases). This TCR derives from a female donor with Graves disease. The CDR3 region has the DNA TGTGCCAGCAGTGAGGACAGTGATCAGCCCCAGCATTTT. It is translated as CASSEDSDQPQHF.